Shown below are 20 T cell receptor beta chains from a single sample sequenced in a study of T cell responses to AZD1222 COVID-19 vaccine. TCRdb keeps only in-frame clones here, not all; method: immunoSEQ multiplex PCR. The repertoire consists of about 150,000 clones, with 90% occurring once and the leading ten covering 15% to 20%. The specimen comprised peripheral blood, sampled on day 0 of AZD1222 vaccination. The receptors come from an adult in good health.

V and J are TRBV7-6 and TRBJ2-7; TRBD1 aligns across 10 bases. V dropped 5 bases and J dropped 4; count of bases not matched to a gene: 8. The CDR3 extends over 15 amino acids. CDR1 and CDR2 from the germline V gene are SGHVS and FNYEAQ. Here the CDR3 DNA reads TGTGCCAGCAGCCTAGGGACAGGGGCGAAATACGAGCAGTACTTC. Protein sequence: CASSLGTGAKYEQYF. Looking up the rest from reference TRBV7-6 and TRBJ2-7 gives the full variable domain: GAGVSQSPRYKVTKRGQDVALRCDPISGHVSLYWYRQALGQGPEFLTYFNYEAQQDKSGLPNDRFSAERPEGSISTLTIQRTEQRDSAMYRCASSLGTGAKYEQYFGPGTRLTVT.

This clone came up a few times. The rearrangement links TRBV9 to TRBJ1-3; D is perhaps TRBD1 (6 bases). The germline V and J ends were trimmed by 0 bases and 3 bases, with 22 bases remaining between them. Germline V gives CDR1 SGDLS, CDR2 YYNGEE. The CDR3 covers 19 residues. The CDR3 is CASSVEGIRGLEGGNTIYF. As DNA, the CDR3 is TGTGCCAGCAGCGTAGAGGGTATCAGGGGTCTCGAGGGTGGAAACACCATATATTTT.

CDR3 sequence (DNA): TGTGCCCACCGGGGGACAGGGGCCTCACAGACCCAGTACTTC. Its protein is CAHRGTGASQTQYF. J is TRBJ2-5 and V is TRBV28; 10 bases are a match to TRBD1. This CDR3 is 14 amino acids long. CDR1 MDHEN and CDR2 SYDVKM come from the germline V gene. With V trimmed by 11 bases and J by 6 bases, 12 bases remained unmatched.

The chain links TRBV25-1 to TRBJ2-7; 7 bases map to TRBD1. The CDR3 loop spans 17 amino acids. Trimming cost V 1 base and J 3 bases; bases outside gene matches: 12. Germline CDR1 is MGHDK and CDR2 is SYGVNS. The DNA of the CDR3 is TGTGCCAGCAGTGAATTTGAGGGCAGGGGGAATTTCTACGAGCAGTACTTC. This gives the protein CASSEFEGRGNFYEQYF.

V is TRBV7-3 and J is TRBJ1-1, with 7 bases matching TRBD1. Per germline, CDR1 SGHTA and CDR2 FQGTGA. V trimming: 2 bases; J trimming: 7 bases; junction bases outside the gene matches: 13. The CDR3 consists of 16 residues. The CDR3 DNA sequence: TGTGCCAGCAGCTTAGGAGGGTTAGGGGGCGGGGATGAAGCTTTCTTT. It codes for CASSLGGLGGGDEAFF.

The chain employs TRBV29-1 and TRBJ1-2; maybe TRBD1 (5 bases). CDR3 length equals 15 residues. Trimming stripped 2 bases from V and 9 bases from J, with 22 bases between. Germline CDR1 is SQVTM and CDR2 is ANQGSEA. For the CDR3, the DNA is TGCAGCGTTGAATCCCCTCCTGGGGGGAGTATCAGCTACACCTTC. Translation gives CSVESPPGGSISYTF.

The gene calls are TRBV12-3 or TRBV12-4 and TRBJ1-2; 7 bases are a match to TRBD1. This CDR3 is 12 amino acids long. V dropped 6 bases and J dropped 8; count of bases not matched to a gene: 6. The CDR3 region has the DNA TGTGCCAGCAGCGCAGGGGGGCAGGGCTACACCTTC. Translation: CASSAGGQGYTF.

CDR3 protein: CASSFPTGAYTEAFF. For the CDR3, the DNA is TGTGCCAGCAGCTTTCCGACAGGGGCCTACACTGAAGCTTTCTTT. The chain couples TRBV5-4 to TRBJ1-1; 8 bases are shared with TRBD1. The CDR3 is 15 amino acids. The germline V gene encodes CDR1 SGHNT and CDR2 YYREEE (reference sequence). J lost 3 bases, V lost 2 bases, and 6 bases had no gene match.

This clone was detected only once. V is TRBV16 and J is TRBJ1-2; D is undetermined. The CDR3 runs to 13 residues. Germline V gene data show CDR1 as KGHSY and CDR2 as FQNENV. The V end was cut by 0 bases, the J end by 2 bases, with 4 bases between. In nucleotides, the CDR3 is TGTGCCAGCAGCCAATCAGTCAACTATGGCTACACCTTC. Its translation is CASSQSVNYGYTF.

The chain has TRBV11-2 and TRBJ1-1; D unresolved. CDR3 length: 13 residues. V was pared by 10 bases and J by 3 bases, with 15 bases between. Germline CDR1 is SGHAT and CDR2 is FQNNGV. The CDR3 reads CATRRVTDTEAFF. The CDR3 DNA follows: TGTGCCACCCGGAGGGTTACTGACACTGAAGCTTTCTTT.

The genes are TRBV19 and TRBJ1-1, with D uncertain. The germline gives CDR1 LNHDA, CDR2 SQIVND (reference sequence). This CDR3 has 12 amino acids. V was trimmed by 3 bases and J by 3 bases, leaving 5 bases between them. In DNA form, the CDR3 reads TGTGCCAGTAGTATCTCATACACTGAAGCTTTCTTT. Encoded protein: CASSISYTEAFF.

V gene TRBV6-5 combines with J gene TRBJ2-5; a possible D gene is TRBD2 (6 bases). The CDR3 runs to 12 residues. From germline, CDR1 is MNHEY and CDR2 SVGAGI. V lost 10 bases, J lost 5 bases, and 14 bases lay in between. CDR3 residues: CATTLAGETQYF. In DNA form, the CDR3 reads TGTGCCACCACCCTCGCGGGGGAGACCCAGTACTTC.

The CDR3 DNA is TGCGCCAGCAGCTTGGGCGGGGGCCCTCGTGAGCAGTTCTTC. Amino acid sequence: CASSLGGGPREQFF. The rearrangement links TRBV5-1 to TRBJ2-1; D possibly corresponds to TRBD2 (7 bases). The CDR3 loop spans 14 amino acids. CDR1 is SGHRS and CDR2 is YFSETQ in the germline V gene. Trimming removed 0 bases from V and 9 bases from J, with 13 bases in between.

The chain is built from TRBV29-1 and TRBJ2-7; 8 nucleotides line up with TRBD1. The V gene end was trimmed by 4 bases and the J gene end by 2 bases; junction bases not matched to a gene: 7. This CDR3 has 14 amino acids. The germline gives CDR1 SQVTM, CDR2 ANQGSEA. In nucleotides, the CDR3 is TGCAGCGTTGTCGGCAGGGGGCCTGCCTACGAGCAGTACTTC. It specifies CSVVGRGPAYEQYF.

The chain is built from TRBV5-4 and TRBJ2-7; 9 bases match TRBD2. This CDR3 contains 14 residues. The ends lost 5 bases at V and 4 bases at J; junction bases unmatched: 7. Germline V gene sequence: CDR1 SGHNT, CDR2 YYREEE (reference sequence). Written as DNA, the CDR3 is TGTGCCAGCAGAGGGGGACTAGCAGGTTACGAGCAGTACTTC. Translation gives CASRGGLAGYEQYF.

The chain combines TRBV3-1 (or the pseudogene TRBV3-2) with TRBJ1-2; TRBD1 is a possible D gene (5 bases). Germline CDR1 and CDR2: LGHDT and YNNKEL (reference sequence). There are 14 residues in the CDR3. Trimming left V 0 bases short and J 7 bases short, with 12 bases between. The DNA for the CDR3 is TGTGCCAGCAGCCAAGATTCAGGGCAGGCTGGCTACACCTTC. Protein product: CASSQDSGQAGYTF.

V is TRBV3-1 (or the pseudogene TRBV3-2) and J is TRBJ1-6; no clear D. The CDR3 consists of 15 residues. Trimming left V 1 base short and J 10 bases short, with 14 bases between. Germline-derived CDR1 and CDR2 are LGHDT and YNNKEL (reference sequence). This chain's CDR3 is CASSQVGGSGSPLHF. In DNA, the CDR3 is TGTGCCAGCAGCCAAGTAGGAGGGTCCGGGTCACCCCTCCACTTT.

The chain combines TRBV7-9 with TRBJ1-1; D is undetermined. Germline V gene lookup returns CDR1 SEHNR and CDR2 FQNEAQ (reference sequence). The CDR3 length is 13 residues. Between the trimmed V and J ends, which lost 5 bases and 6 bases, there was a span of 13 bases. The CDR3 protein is CASSTNSGAEAFF. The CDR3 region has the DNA TGTGCCAGCAGCACGAATTCTGGGGCTGAAGCTTTCTTT.

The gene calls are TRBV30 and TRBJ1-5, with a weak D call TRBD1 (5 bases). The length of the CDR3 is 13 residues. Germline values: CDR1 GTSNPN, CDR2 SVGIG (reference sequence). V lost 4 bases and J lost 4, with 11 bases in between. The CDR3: CAWNLDSNQPQHF. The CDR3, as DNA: TGTGCCTGGAACTTAGACAGTAATCAGCCCCAGCATTTT.

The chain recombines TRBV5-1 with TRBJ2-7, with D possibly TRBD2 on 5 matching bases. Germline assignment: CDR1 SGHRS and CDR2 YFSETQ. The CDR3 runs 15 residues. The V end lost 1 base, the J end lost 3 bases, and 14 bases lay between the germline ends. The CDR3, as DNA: TGCGCCAGCAGCTTGAAGTCAGAGGGCTACTACGAGCAGTACTTC. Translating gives CASSLKSEGYYEQYF. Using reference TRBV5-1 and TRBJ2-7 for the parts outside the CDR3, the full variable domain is KAGVTQTPRYLIKTRGQQVTLSCSPISGHRSVSWYQQTPGQGLQFLFEYFSETQRNKGNFPGRFSGRQFSNSRSEMNVSTLELGDSALYLCASSLKSEGYYEQYFGPGTRLTVT.